This T cell receptor (beta chain) was retrieved from a study of chemoradiotherapy in HPV16-positive cancers. As for the study in general: A couple of HPV16-positive patients' cells yielded candidate HPV-specific clones and common motifs. Study-wide results and caveats: During treatment, candidate HPV-specific clones and E7-related motifs expanded in tumor. HPV-specific T cells were functionally defined from only a couple of HPV16-positive patients. HPV-responsive T-cell expansion during chemoradiotherapy was linked to improved recurrence-free survival in HPV16-positive patients.

The table came from immunoSEQ multiplex PCR; TCRdb's copy has only in-frame clones and leaves some out. This sample has approximately 10,000 clones, with around four fifths found just once. The CDR3 is 17 amino acids. The germline V gene encodes CDR1 ENHRY and CDR2 SYGVKD. Trimming removed 10 bases at V and 2 bases at J, with 25 bases between. In regard to this clone: Its antigen is undetermined.

The source of this sequence is a human donor with HPV-associated anogenital cancer. Sampling was performed from a patient who underwent chemoradiotherapy. This chain links TRBV10-3 with TRBJ2-3; a possible D gene is TRBD1 (6 bases). CDR3 protein: CATTTNFRDTFTDTQYF. CDR3 nucleotides: TGTGCCACCACGACAAACTTCCGGGACACGTTCACAGATACGCAGTATTTT.